This note documents a single TCR beta chain sequence. Its antigen target is currently unknown. No quality values exist for individual bases; no much larger clone is one base distant. The sample belongs to a study of OX40 agonist ivuxolimab in advanced cancers. Looking at the study overall: Ivuxolimab was a fully human IgG2 agonistic monoclonal antibody targeting the costimulatory receptor OX40 (CD134). Of the approximately 50 patients in dose escalation, around 20 had hepatocellular carcinoma, some 15 had melanoma, 9 had renal cell carcinoma and 9 had head and neck cancer. The paper reports the monotherapy dose-escalation portion (N of about 50 patients) of the phase I ivuxolimab trial. Peripheral TCRbeta sequencing aimed to test whether ivuxolimab altered TCR sequence diversity and caused clonal T-cell expansion. Three dose-escalation patients achieved partial responses, one with hepatocellular carcinoma and two with cutaneous melanoma. Intravenous ivuxolimab was administered to patients every 2 weeks at six dose levels: 0.01, 0.1, 0.3, 1.5, 3 and 10 mg/kg. The dose-escalation cohort was 80% to 90% male with a mean age of approximately 60 years, ranging from roughly 23 to 85. Patients were allowed to have had prior anti-PD-1, anti-PD-L1 or anti-CTLA-4 therapy, and roughly 40% of the dose-escalation patients had been treated with checkpoint inhibitors.

The junction shows trimming of 7 bases on V and 4 bases on J, and the gene matches do not reach 6 bases of it. For CDR1 and CDR2, the germline V gene lists SQVTM and ANQGSEA. The CDR3 has 13 amino acids, counting the end cysteine and phenylalanine. Of the read, only the CDR3 DNA is kept; its 39 bases are in frame from base 1. What the research found in general, with its limitations: In the 0.1-3.0 mg/kg groups, partial responders were among the patients with the lowest normalized peripheral clonal expansion, particularly in CD8+ T cells. Clonal expansion of both CD4+ and CD8+ blood T cells was observed from baseline to week 6 at doses 0.1 to 3.0 mg/kg. Low levels of normalized T-cell clonal expansion were also shown by some nonresponding patients. The antigen specificity of the peripheral T cells that underwent clonal expansion was not determined. After ivuxolimab, expanded clones were on average more numerous among CD8+ T cells than among CD4+ T cells.

The trial excluded patients who had a history of autoimmune disease or were on systemic immunosuppression. Peripheral blood for TCR sequencing was drawn from every dose cohort at baseline, at cycle 4 day 1 and at cycle 7 day 1. Samples were obtained from an open-label, multicenter, first-in-human phase I dose-escalation trial of ivuxolimab. The trial enrolled adults with locally advanced or metastatic head and neck squamous cell, hepatocellular, melanoma or renal cell carcinoma. Before TCR sequencing, CD4+ and CD8+ T cells were separately sorted from peripheral blood. To sequence the TCRbeta CDR3 region, genomic DNA was isolated from the sorted cells. TCRbeta CDR3 regions were sequenced using the immunoSEQ Assay. Held by TCRdb, this immuneACCESS table contains in-frame sequences only and omits some clones. Under half of the omission traces to an unresolved V gene where checked; the cause of the rest is unknown. Within this sample are roughly 45,000 clones, with 60% to 80% of them counted one time only. The ten most abundant clones make up 7.9% of the sample.

The sequence came from an adult with an advanced solid tumor such as melanoma, head and neck, liver or kidney cancer. This chain joins TRBV29-1 to TRBJ1-2; 10 junctional bases match TRBD1. The sample was CD4+ or CD8+ T cells sorted from blood, taken in a trial of the OX40 agonist ivuxolimab. The nucleotide sequence is TGCAGCGCCATGACAGGGGGCGTCTATGGCTACACCTTC. It specifies CSAMTGGVYGYTF.